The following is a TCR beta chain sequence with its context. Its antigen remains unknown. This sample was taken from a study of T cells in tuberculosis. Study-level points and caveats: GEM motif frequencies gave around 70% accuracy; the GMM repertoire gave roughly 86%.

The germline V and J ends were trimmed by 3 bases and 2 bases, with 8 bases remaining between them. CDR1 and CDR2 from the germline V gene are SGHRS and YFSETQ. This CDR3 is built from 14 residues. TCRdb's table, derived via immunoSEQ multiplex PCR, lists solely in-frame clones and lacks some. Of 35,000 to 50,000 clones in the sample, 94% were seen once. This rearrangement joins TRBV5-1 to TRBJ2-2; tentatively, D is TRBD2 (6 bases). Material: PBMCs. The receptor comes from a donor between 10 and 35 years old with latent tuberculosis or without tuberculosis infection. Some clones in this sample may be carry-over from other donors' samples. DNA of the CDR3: TGCGCCAGCAGCTGGGACTCTAACACCGGGGAGCTGTTTTTT. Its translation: CASSWDSNTGELFF.